A single sample gave rise to the 22 T cell receptor beta chains below, sequenced in a study of OX40 agonist ivuxolimab in advanced cancers. TCRdb's table, derived via immunoSEQ multiplex PCR, lists solely in-frame clones and lacks some. The sample records fewer than 90,000 clones, around nine tenths being singletons. This material consisted of CD4+ or CD8+ T cells sorted from blood, taken in a trial of the OX40 agonist ivuxolimab. These TCRs come from an adult with an advanced solid tumor such as melanoma, head and neck, liver or kidney cancer.

In this sample, this clone turned up a few times. CDR3 DNA sequence: TGTGCCAGCAGCCGAATGGGACAGGGTAATGAAAAACTGTTTTTT. Translated: CASSRMGQGNEKLFF. V usage is TRBV7-9 and J usage is TRBJ1-4; 9 bases map to TRBD1. V was pared by 5 bases and J by 4 bases, with 5 bases of the junction left unmatched. Per germline, CDR1 SEHNR and CDR2 FQNEAQ (reference sequence). This CDR3 region has 15 residues. The full variable domain, completed using reference TRBV7-9 and TRBJ1-4, is DTGVSQNPRHKITKRGQNVTFRCDPISEHNRLYWYRQTLGQGPEFLTYFQNEAQLEKSRLLSDRFSAERPKGSFSTLEIQRTEQGDSAMYLCASSRMGQGNEKLFFGSGTQLSVL.

The chain has TRBV7-8 and TRBJ1-4; 9 bases agree with TRBD1. The CDR3 runs to 15 residues. Germline CDR1 reads SGHVS; CDR2 reads FQNEAQ. J lost 6 bases, V lost 5 bases, and 7 bases had no gene match. The CDR3 loop is CASSTDRGYDEKLFF. As DNA, the CDR3 is TGTGCCAGCAGCACGGACAGGGGCTACGATGAAAAACTGTTTTTT.

The chain recombines TRBV7-2 with TRBJ2-5, with D possibly being TRBD2 (5 bases). V lost 3 bases to trimming and J lost 0 bases, with 8 bases between them. Germline V CDR1 and CDR2: SGHTA, FQGNSA. There are 14 residues in the CDR3. The CDR3 sequence is CASSFPGYQETQYF. CDR3 bases: TGTGCCAGCAGCTTTCCGGGGTACCAAGAGACCCAGTACTTC.

The CDR3 here is CASSLFDRAESPLHF. The DNA of the CDR3 is TGTGCCAGCAGCTTATTCGACAGGGCGGAATCACCCCTCCACTTT. J is TRBJ1-6 and V is TRBV5-4; 7 bases match TRBD1. V lost 2 bases and J lost 10; bases outside the gene matches: 9. CDR3 length: 15 residues. CDR1 SGHNT and CDR2 YYREEE come from the germline V gene (reference sequence).

The chain links TRBV7-2 to TRBJ2-4; D is tentatively TRBD1 or TRBD2 (6 bases each). The CDR3 runs to 14 residues. Germline V gene sequence: CDR1 SGHTA, CDR2 FQGNSA. V lost 1 base and J 7 bases, leaving 11 bases between the germline ends. This chain's CDR3 is CASSLDQGGNIQYF. The CDR3 nucleotides read TGTGCCAGCAGCTTAGACCAAGGGGGGAACATTCAGTACTTC.

The chain carries TRBV18 and TRBJ2-7; the D gene is possibly TRBD1 (6 bases). CDR3 length: 14 residues. The ends were cut back, 1 base at V and 1 base at J, with 8 bases in the middle. CDR1 is KGHSH and CDR2 is LQKENI in the germline V gene. The CDR3 nucleotides read TGTGCCAGCTCACCACGAGGACAGTCCTACGAGCAGTACTTC. Encoded protein: CASSPRGQSYEQYF.

V usage is TRBV5-4 and J usage is TRBJ2-2; D not resolved. CDR3 size: 16 residues. V lost 0 bases, J lost 0 bases, and 9 bases lay in between. The germline CDR1 and CDR2 sequences are SGHNT and YYREEE (reference sequence). The DNA for the CDR3 is TGTGCCAGCAGCTTGGTGCCCACTGCGAACACCGGGGAGCTGTTTTTT. Its translation: CASSLVPTANTGELFF.

The chain carries TRBV19 and TRBJ2-7; 7 bases line up with TRBD1. The CDR3 is 13 residues long. V lost 5 bases, J lost 2 bases, and 3 bases stayed unmatched. Germline V gene data show CDR1 as LNHDA and CDR2 as SQIVND (reference sequence). As DNA, the CDR3 is TGTGCCAGTAGTGCAGGACAGGCCTACGAGCAGTACTTC. Translated, it gives CASSAGQAYEQYF. The entire variable domain, with the rest obtained from reference TRBV19 and TRBJ2-7, is as follows: DGGITQSPKYLFRKEGQNVTLSCEQNLNHDAMYWYRQDPGQGLRLIYYSQIVNDFQKGDIAEGYSVSREKKESFPLTVTSAQKNPTAFYLCASSAGQAYEQYFGPGTRLTVT.

This clone was recorded only once. This rearrangement joins TRBV29-1 to TRBJ2-1; 7 bases agree with TRBD1. The CDR3 is 14 amino acids. V shed 7 bases, J shed 8 bases, and the junction held 14 bases outside the gene matches. Germline CDR1 reads SQVTM; CDR2 reads ANQGSEA. DNA for the CDR3: TGCAGCGCCGCCTCGGGACAGAACTTCGATGAGCAGTTCTTC. Encoded protein: CSAASGQNFDEQFF.

The V gene is TRBV2, the J gene TRBJ1-6; 9 bases are shared with TRBD1. V lost 6 bases to trimming and J lost 7 bases; unmatched junction nucleotides: 10. From germline, CDR1 is SNHLY and CDR2 FYNNEI. The CDR3 covers 16 residues. The CDR3 nucleotides are TGTGCCAGCAGGGGGGGAGGGACAGGGAGAAATTCACCCCTCCACTTT. It yields the protein CASRGGGTGRNSPLHF.

The chain combines TRBV7-2 with TRBJ2-3; TRBD2 agrees at 12 bases. This CDR3 is 18 amino acids long. In germline, CDR1 is SGHTA, CDR2 FQGNSA. V trimming: 1 base; J trimming: 6 bases; junction bases outside the gene matches: 11. The CDR3 loop is CASSLVYGLAGGPDTQYF. CDR3 bases: TGTGCCAGCAGCTTAGTATATGGGCTAGCGGGGGGGCCCGATACGCAGTATTTT. Full variable domain (rest looked up from reference TRBV7-2 and TRBJ2-3): GAGVSQSPSNKVTEKGKDVELRCDPISGHTALYWYRQSLGQGLEFLIYFQGNSAPDKSGLPSDRFSAERTGGSVSTLTIQRTQQEDSAVYLCASSLVYGLAGGPDTQYFGPGTRLTVL.

The rearrangement uses TRBV4-3 and TRBJ2-2, with no clear D. Per germline, CDR1 LGHNA and CDR2 YSLEER. V lost 4 bases and J lost 2, with 14 bases in between. This CDR3 region has 16 residues. This CDR3 reads CASSLLGSKNTGELFF. Here the CDR3 DNA reads TGCGCCAGCAGCCTCCTCGGGTCTAAAAACACCGGGGAGCTGTTTTTT.

This chain joins TRBV2 and TRBJ1-2; 8 positions match TRBD1. The CDR3 totals 13 residues. V trimming: 5 bases; J trimming: 6 bases; junction bases outside the gene matches: 5. Germline V CDR1 and CDR2: SNHLY, FYNNEI. Written as DNA, the CDR3 is TGTGCCAGCAGTACCCGGACAGGGCATGGCTACACCTTC. Amino acid sequence: CASSTRTGHGYTF.

V gene TRBV10-3 combines with J gene TRBJ1-5; TRBD1 matches at 9 bases. J was trimmed by 2 bases and V by 2 bases; bases with no gene match: 10. Germline CDR1 and CDR2: ENHRY and SYGVKD. This CDR3 comprises 18 residues. CDR3 region: CAISETGGFYSGNQPQHF. In nucleotides, the CDR3 is TGTGCCATCAGTGAGACAGGGGGCTTTTATTCCGGCAATCAGCCCCAGCATTTT.

The chain joins TRBV29-1 to TRBJ1-2; weak D call: TRBD1 (5 bases). There are 12 residues in the CDR3. The V end was cut by 6 bases, the J end by 0 bases, with 8 bases between. The germline V gene has CDR1 SQVTM and CDR2 ANQGSEA. DNA of the CDR3: TGCAGCGTGACAGTGACTAACTATGGCTACACCTTC. The encoded protein is CSVTVTNYGYTF. Full variable domain (remainder filled in from reference TRBV29-1 and TRBJ1-2): SAVISQKPSRDICQRGTSLTIQCQVDSQVTMMFWYRQQPGQSLTLIATANQGSEATYESGFVIDKFPISRPNLTFSTLTVSNMSPEDSSIYLCSVTVTNYGYTFGSGTRLTVV.

V and J are TRBV9 and TRBJ2-1; TRBD1 agrees at 7 bases. V gave up 4 bases and J gave up 0 bases; unmatched junction bases: 7. This CDR3 comprises 16 residues. Germline-derived CDR1 and CDR2 are SGDLS and YYNGEE. In nucleotides, the CDR3 is TGTGCCAGCAGCCCTCTACAGGGGAGCTCCTACAATGAGCAGTTCTTC. The encoded protein is CASSPLQGSSYNEQFF.

The chain links TRBV28 to TRBJ1-4; D uncertain. The CDR3 is made up of 12 amino acids. The germline V and J ends were trimmed by 5 bases and 8 bases, with 9 bases remaining between them. Germline V gives CDR1 MDHEN, CDR2 SYDVKM. The CDR3 is CASSPVAEKLFF. CDR3 coding DNA: TGTGCCAGCAGTCCCGTGGCCGAAAAACTGTTTTTT.

As DNA, the CDR3 is TGCGCCAGCAGCCCTGATCCGCAGGCCTACAATGAGCAGTTCTTC. Encoded protein: CASSPDPQAYNEQFF. This chain joins TRBV4-1 and TRBJ2-1; D unclear. The CDR3 length is 15 residues. The V and J ends lost 4 bases and 2 bases respectively, with 12 bases between them. The germline V gene encodes CDR1 MGHRA and CDR2 YSYEKL.

The genes are TRBV5-1 and TRBJ2-7; 9 bases map to TRBD1. The CDR3 spans 15 residues. V gave up 1 base and J gave up 5 bases; unmatched junction bases: 7. CDR1 is SGHRS and CDR2 is YFSETQ in the germline V gene. This CDR3 is CASSLWGQGQHEQYF. CDR3 coding DNA: TGCGCCAGCAGCTTGTGGGGACAGGGTCAACACGAGCAGTACTTC.

As DNA, the CDR3 is TGTGCCAGCAGTTTAAGGGTTAATGAAAAACTGTTTTTT. It is translated as CASSLRVNEKLFF. V usage is TRBV27 and J usage is TRBJ1-4; no reliable D call. CDR3 length: 13 amino acids. With 2 bases removed from V and 4 bases from J, the gap between germline ends came to 5 bases. CDR1 and CDR2 from the germline V gene are MNHEY and SMNVEV (reference sequence).

CDR3 amino acids: CASSNRVGSTGELFF. The CDR3 bases are TGTGCCAGCAGCAACAGGGTTGGGTCCACCGGGGAGCTGTTTTTT. The rearrangement links TRBV7-2 to TRBJ2-2; D possibly corresponds to TRBD1 (6 bases). Germline V CDR1 and CDR2: SGHTA, FQGNSA. Trimming left V 5 bases short and J 4 bases short, with 14 bases between. This CDR3 has 15 residues.

This chain joins TRBV5-1 and TRBJ1-6, with 11 bases matching TRBD1. The V gene end was trimmed by 3 bases and the J gene end by 7 bases; junction bases not matched to a gene: 9. CDR1 is SGHRS, CDR2 YFSETQ, per germline. The CDR3 consists of 17 residues. CDR3 in DNA: TGCGCCAGCAGCTCGTTGCCCCGGGACAGGGGGAATTCACCCCTCCACTTT. As protein: CASSSLPRDRGNSPLHF.